The TCR beta chain under discussion was sequenced for a study of cytomegalovirus exposure and HLA in healthy donors. Whole-study context: The 110 or so validation repertoires used the same platform as the roughly 670 first-cohort repertoires, a later analysis reported.

Concerning this clone itself: Antigen specificity is unknown.

V lost 1 base, J lost 8 bases, and 4 bases stayed unmatched. The germline gives CDR1 KGHSH, CDR2 LQKENI. CDR3 length: 15 residues. Study-level points and caveats: Associated with cytomegalovirus, according to the listing, were 150 to 200 TCR beta chains. Most observed TCR sequences were rare, whereas some public TCRs were detected in many donors.

Profiling relied on immunoSEQ multiplex PCR, and the TCRdb table lists in-frame clones only, not all of them. Of approximately 54,000 clones listed, roughly nine tenths are singletons. This clonotype was obtained from a woman aged 18 to 35 in good health and CMV-seropositive. This chain joins TRBV18 and TRBJ2-1; 11 positions agree with TRBD1. The specimen sequenced was PBMCs. The CDR3 spells CASSPQVGQGDEQFF. The CDR3 DNA reads as TGTGCCAGCTCACCACAGGTGGGACAGGGGGATGAGCAGTTCTTC.